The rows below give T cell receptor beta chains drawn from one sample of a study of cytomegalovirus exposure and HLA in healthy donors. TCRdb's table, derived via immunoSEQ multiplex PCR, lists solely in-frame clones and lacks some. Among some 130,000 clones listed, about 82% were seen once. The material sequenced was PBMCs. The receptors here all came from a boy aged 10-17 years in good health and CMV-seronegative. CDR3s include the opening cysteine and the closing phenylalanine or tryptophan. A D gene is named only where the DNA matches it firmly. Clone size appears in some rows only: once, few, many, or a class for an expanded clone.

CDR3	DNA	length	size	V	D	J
CASSSGPGQPQHF	TGTGCCAGCAGCTCCGGCCCGGGGCAGCCCCAGCATTTT	13	once	TRBV7-2	NA	TRBJ1-5
CASSQAFRAGTNYGYTF	TGTGCCAGCAGCCAAGCCTTTAGGGCAGGGACTAACTATGGCTACACCTTC	17	NA	TRBV4-2	NA	TRBJ1-2
CASSSSDRGPGELFF	TGTGCCAGTAGTAGCTCGGACAGGGGGCCCGGGGAGCTGTTTTTT	15	once	TRBV19	TRBD1	TRBJ2-2
CASSLSGSTDTQYF	TGTGCCAGCAGCTTATCCGGGAGCACAGATACGCAGTATTTT	14	few	TRBV7-3	NA	TRBJ2-3
CASSVGDRAVIEQFF	TGTGCCAGCAGCGTAGGGGACAGGGCGGTGATTGAGCAGTTCTTC	15	NA	TRBV9	TRBD1	TRBJ2-1
CASSPPTGDEQFF	TGTGCCAGCAGCCCGCCGACAGGGGATGAGCAGTTCTTC	13	few	TRBV7-9	TRBD1	TRBJ2-1
CASSLRGGRTYEQYF	TGTGCCAGCAGCTTAAGGGGGGGGAGGACCTACGAGCAGTACTTC	15	NA	TRBV7-2	NA	TRBJ2-7
CASSEYRVNSPLHF	TGTGCCAGCAGTGAATACAGGGTGAATTCACCCCTCCACTTT	14	NA	TRBV6-1	NA	TRBJ1-6
CASSLSPEGSGNTIYF	TGTGCCAGCAGTTTATCTCCGGAGGGCTCTGGAAACACCATATATTTT	16	NA	TRBV27	NA	TRBJ1-3
CASLITGNQETQYF	TGTGCCAGCTTAATAACCGGGAACCAAGAGACCCAGTACTTC	14	NA	TRBV5-6	NA	TRBJ2-5
CSVDGQGGDTQYF	TGCAGCGTTGATGGTCAGGGTGGAGATACGCAGTATTTT	13	NA	TRBV29-1	NA	TRBJ2-3
CASNLISSIEQFF	TGTGCCAGCAATTTGATCAGTTCCATTGAGCAGTTCTTC	13	NA	TRBV2	NA	TRBJ2-1
CASSRGQGGTEAFF	TGTGCCAGCAGCCGAGGACAGGGGGGCACTGAAGCTTTCTTT	14	NA	TRBV2	TRBD1	TRBJ1-1
CASSLAGDIGGEYF	TGTGCCAGCAGCTTAGCGGGAGACATTGGGGGGGAGTACTTC	14	NA	TRBV7-2	TRBD2	TRBJ2-5
CASSYSLVRNEQYF	TGTGCCAGCAGTTACTCCCTCGTGAGAAACGAGCAGTACTTC	14	NA	TRBV6-6	NA	TRBJ2-7
CASSADPPGGGSRHF	TGTGCCAGTAGTGCCGACCCCCCCGGAGGTGGAAGCCGCCACTTC	15	NA	TRBV19	NA	TRBJ2-7
CASWTGDLANTEAFF	TGTGCCAGCTGGACAGGGGATTTGGCGAACACTGAAGCTTTCTTT	15	NA	TRBV7-9	TRBD1	TRBJ1-1
CASSLQLTGSGANVLTF	TGCGCCAGCAGCTTGCAACTGACTGGGTCTGGGGCCAACGTCCTGACTTTC	17	NA	TRBV5-1	NA	TRBJ2-6
CASSKRHTGGGGYTF	TGTGCCAGCAGCAAAAGACACACAGGGGGGGGAGGCTACACCTTC	15	NA	TRBV21-1	NA	TRBJ1-2
CASSASGMGYNQPQHF	TGTGCCAGCAGTGCGTCAGGGATGGGATACAATCAGCCCCAGCATTTT	16	few	TRBV6-1	NA	TRBJ1-5
CASSSGHSGETQYF	TGCGCCAGCAGCTCGGGACACTCAGGGGAGACCCAGTACTTC	14	NA	TRBV5-1	NA	TRBJ2-5
CASSKTGDNQPQHF	TGTGCCAGCAGCAAAACAGGGGACAATCAGCCCCAGCATTTT	14	NA	TRBV7-9	TRBD1	TRBJ1-5
CAWNRDNNQPQHF	TGTGCCTGGAACCGGGACAACAATCAGCCCCAGCATTTT	13	few	TRBV30	NA	TRBJ1-5
CASSDPVSGANVLTF	TGTGCCAGCAGTGACCCTGTCTCTGGGGCCAACGTCCTGACTTTC	15	NA	TRBV6-4	NA	TRBJ2-6
CASSPGTSGLNEQFF	TGTGCCAGCAGCCCGGGGACTAGCGGGCTTAATGAGCAGTTCTTC	15	NA	TRBV6-5	TRBD2	TRBJ2-1
CASSPRDRGLHEQFF	TGTGCCAGCAGTCCTCGGGACAGGGGGCTACATGAGCAGTTCTTC	15	NA	TRBV27	TRBD1	TRBJ2-1
CATLINYGYTF	TGTGCCACCCTTATTAACTATGGCTACACCTTC	11	NA	TRBV27	NA	TRBJ1-2
CASSFVVGVLVNEQYF	TGTGCCAGCAGCTTCGTGGTAGGAGTCCTTGTGAACGAGCAGTACTTC	16	NA	TRBV5-5	NA	TRBJ2-7
CASSLVVAEVPQYF	TGTGCCAGCAGCTTAGTGGTAGCGGAAGTCCCCCAGTACTTC	14	NA	TRBV7-8	NA	TRBJ2-5
CASSEDYLNNSPLHF	TGTGCCAGCAGTGAAGATTATCTAAATAATTCACCCCTCCACTTT	15	NA	TRBV2	NA	TRBJ1-6
CASSEAQGLAKNIQYF	TGTGCCAGCAGTGAAGCGCAGGGGCTAGCCAAAAACATTCAGTACTTC	16	NA	TRBV2	NA	TRBJ2-4
CASSLESGPQIYYEQYF	TGTGCCAGCAGCTTGGAAAGCGGGCCACAGATTTATTACGAGCAGTACTTC	17	NA	TRBV5-5	NA	TRBJ2-7
CASTGPSPGNTEAFF	TGTGCCAGTACCGGTCCTTCGCCGGGAAACACTGAAGCTTTCTTT	15	once	TRBV19	NA	TRBJ1-1
CSVSATETMKFF	TGCAGCGTTAGCGCGACAGAAACTATGAAGTTCTTC	12	NA	TRBV29-1	NA	TRBJ2-1
CASSFGLNNEQFF	TGTGCCAGCAGCTTCGGACTAAACAATGAGCAGTTCTTC	13	NA	TRBV7-8	NA	TRBJ2-1
CASSYSTSMGAQYF	TGTGCCAGCAGTTACTCGACTAGCATGGGTGCGCAGTATTTT	14	NA	TRBV6-5	TRBD2	TRBJ2-3
CASSPNRRTYNTGELFF	TGTGCCAGCAGCCCAAACCGTCGGACTTACAACACCGGGGAGCTGTTTTTT	17	NA	TRBV5-4	NA	TRBJ2-2
CASSLFLYGYTF	TGTGCCAGCAGCTTATTCCTCTATGGCTACACCTTC	12	NA	TRBV7-2	NA	TRBJ1-2
CASSWGTGVETQYF	TGTGCCAGCAGCTGGGGGACAGGGGTAGAGACCCAGTACTTC	14	NA	TRBV7-9	TRBD1	TRBJ2-5
CASSLEGQGANYGYTF	TGCGCCAGCAGCTTGGAGGGACAGGGTGCTAACTATGGCTACACCTTC	16	NA	TRBV5-1	TRBD1	TRBJ1-2
CASSPGISNQPQHF	TGTGCCAGCTCACCGGGCATTAGCAATCAGCCCCAGCATTTT	14	NA	TRBV18	NA	TRBJ1-5
CASSPRGGTGYNEQFF	TGTGCCAGCAGCCCCCGGGGCGGGACAGGGTACAATGAGCAGTTCTTC	16	NA	TRBV5-4	TRBD1	TRBJ2-1
CSIKGLAGGLTYEQYF	TGCAGCATAAAAGGACTAGCGGGAGGCCTGACCTACGAGCAGTACTTC	16	NA	TRBV29-1	TRBD2	TRBJ2-7
CASSGDRGKSEQYF	TGTGCCAGCAGTGGGGACAGGGGAAAGAGCGAGCAGTACTTC	14	NA	TRBV2	TRBD1	TRBJ2-7
CASGIDRGSANEQFF	TGTGCCAGCGGGATCGACAGGGGTAGCGCCAATGAGCAGTTCTTC	15	once	TRBV2	TRBD1	TRBJ2-1
CASSPSTGVTGGYTF	TGTGCCAGTAGTCCATCGACAGGGGTGACGGGTGGCTACACCTTC	15	NA	TRBV19	TRBD1	TRBJ1-2
CAISEFAAQGGKLFF	TGTGCCATCAGTGAGTTCGCGGCCCAGGGCGGGAAGCTGTTTTTT	15	NA	TRBV10-3	NA	TRBJ2-2